The 7 T cell receptor beta chains reported below all come from one sample, sequenced in a study of blood T cell repertoires in COVID-19. Some clones are missing from TCRdb's copy, which holds only in-frame ones; the method was immunoSEQ multiplex PCR. Here the sample spans around 100,000 clones, approximately 88% being singletons. Material for sequencing was peripheral blood. All receptors derive from an older woman with acute or convalescent COVID-19.

V and J are TRBV19 and TRBJ2-1, with a tentative D call TRBD1 (5 bases). Per the germline V gene, CDR1 is LNHDA and CDR2 is SQIVND (reference sequence). Trimming left V 7 bases short and J 8 bases short, with 24 bases between. The CDR3 has 16 amino acids. The CDR3 bases are TGTGCCAGTACCCAATCGGCGGCAGGGATTTTATATGAGCAGTTCTTC. It yields the protein CASTQSAAGILYEQFF.

V usage is TRBV19 and J usage is TRBJ2-5; a weak D match, TRBD2 (6 bases). Looked up from germline, CDR1 is LNHDA and CDR2 is SQIVND (reference sequence). Trimming stripped 3 bases from V and 5 bases from J, with 16 bases between. The length of the CDR3 is 15 residues. The CDR3 here is CASSMVSGPQETQYF. The CDR3 coding sequence is TGTGCCAGTAGTATGGTGAGCGGGCCACAGGAGACCCAGTACTTC.

V usage is TRBV19 and J usage is TRBJ2-2; the D gene is possibly TRBD2 (6 bases). The germline V gene has CDR1 LNHDA and CDR2 SQIVND (reference sequence). The CDR3 spans 15 residues. Trimming pared 5 bases from V and 4 bases from J, leaving 14 bases between. CDR3 in amino acids: CASSWQGGITGELFF. In nucleotides, the CDR3 is TGTGCCAGTAGTTGGCAGGGAGGCATCACCGGGGAGCTGTTTTTT.

This clone has a single count. V usage is TRBV7-9 and J usage is TRBJ1-4; no definite D call. V lost 5 bases and J 8 bases, leaving 15 bases between the germline ends. Per the germline V gene, CDR1 is SEHNR and CDR2 is FQNEAQ (reference sequence). The CDR3 is made up of 14 amino acids. The CDR3 region has the DNA TGTGCCAGCAGCGACGGCCGGGGAGGAGAAAAACTGTTTTTT. Its translation is CASSDGRGGEKLFF. The entire variable domain, with the rest obtained from reference TRBV7-9 and TRBJ1-4, is as follows: DTGVSQNPRHKITKRGQNVTFRCDPISEHNRLYWYRQTLGQGPEFLTYFQNEAQLEKSRLLSDRFSAERPKGSFSTLEIQRTEQGDSAMYLCASSDGRGGEKLFFGSGTQLSVL.

The V gene is TRBV5-1, the J gene TRBJ2-1, with 9 bases aligning to TRBD2. The CDR3 sequence is 16 residues long. The ends lost 0 bases at V and 1 base at J; junction bases unmatched: 2. Germline-derived CDR1 and CDR2 are SGHRS and YFSETQ. The CDR3 spells CASSLGAGGSYNEQFF. The CDR3 coding sequence is TGCGCCAGCAGCTTGGGGGCGGGAGGGTCCTACAATGAGCAGTTCTTC.

The chain combines TRBV28 with TRBJ1-2; TRBD1 agrees at 7 bases. The CDR3 extends over 13 amino acids. Germline V CDR1 and CDR2: MDHEN, SYDVKM. Trimming at V came to 1 base and at J to 8 bases, leaving 4 bases not matched to a gene. As DNA, the CDR3 is TGTGCCAGCAGTTTATCCGACAGGGCGGGCTACACCTTC. Its translation is CASSLSDRAGYTF.

CDR3 sequence reads: CASSRRGLWEKLFF. CDR3 in DNA: TGTGCCAGCAGCCGCAGGGGGTTATGGGAAAAACTGTTTTTT. The chain links TRBV28 to TRBJ1-4, with 7 bases that match TRBD1. Germline lookup yields CDR1 MDHEN and CDR2 SYDVKM. The CDR3 is 14 amino acids. Trimming removed 6 bases from V and 8 bases from J; junction bases left unmatched: 9.